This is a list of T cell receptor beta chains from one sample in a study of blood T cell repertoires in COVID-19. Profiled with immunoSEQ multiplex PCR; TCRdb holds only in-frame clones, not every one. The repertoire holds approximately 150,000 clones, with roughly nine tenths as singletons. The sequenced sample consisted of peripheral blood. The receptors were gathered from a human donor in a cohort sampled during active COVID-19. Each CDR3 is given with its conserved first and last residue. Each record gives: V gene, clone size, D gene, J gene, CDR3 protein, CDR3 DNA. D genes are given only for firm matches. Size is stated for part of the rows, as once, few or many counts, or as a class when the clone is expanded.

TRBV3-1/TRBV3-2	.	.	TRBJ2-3	CASSQFNTDTQYF	TGTGCCAGCAGCCAGTTCAATACAGATACGCAGTATTTT
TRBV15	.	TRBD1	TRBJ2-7	CATSRGTDTYEQYF	TGTGCCACCAGCAGGGGGACAGACACCTACGAGCAGTACTTC
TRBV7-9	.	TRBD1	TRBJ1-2	CASSSTGVNGYTF	TGTGCCAGCAGCTCGACAGGGGTTAATGGCTACACCTTC
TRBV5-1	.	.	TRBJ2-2	CASSFVFPNTGELFF	TGCGCCAGCAGCTTCGTTTTCCCTAACACCGGGGAGCTGTTTTTT
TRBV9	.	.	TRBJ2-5	CASSSGGSWETQYF	TGTGCCAGCAGCTCAGGGGGGTCCTGGGAGACCCAGTACTTC
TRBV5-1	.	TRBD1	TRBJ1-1	CASSLETGGTEAFF	TGCGCCAGCAGCCTAGAGACAGGGGGCACTGAAGCTTTCTTT
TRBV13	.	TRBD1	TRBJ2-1	CASSLGMGQGQFF	TGTGCCAGCAGCTTAGGTATGGGACAGGGGCAGTTCTTC
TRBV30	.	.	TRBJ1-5	CAWSVRGFLRQPQHF	TGTGCCTGGAGTGTGCGGGGGTTCCTACGACAGCCCCAGCATTTT
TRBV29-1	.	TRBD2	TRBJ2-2	CSVCLAGGRAGELFF	TGCAGCGTTTGCCTGGCGGGGGGGCGCGCCGGGGAGCTGTTTTTT
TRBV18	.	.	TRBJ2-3	CASSPGQTSTDTQYF	TGTGCCAGCTCACCAGGCCAGACTAGCACAGATACGCAGTATTTT
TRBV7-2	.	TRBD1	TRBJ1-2	CASSAQGQGHRNGYTF	TGTGCCAGCAGCGCTCAGGGACAGGGGCATAGGAATGGCTACACCTTC
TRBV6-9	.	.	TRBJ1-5	CASSENRPNQPQHF	TGTGCCAGCTCCGAGAACAGGCCCAATCAGCCCCAGCATTTT
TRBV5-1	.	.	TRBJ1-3	CASSLNSGSGNTIYF	TGCGCCAGCAGCTTGAATTCAGGCTCTGGAAACACCATATATTTT
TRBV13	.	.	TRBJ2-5	CASSLGLIETQYF	TGTGCCAGCAGCTTGGGGCTTATAGAGACCCAGTACTTC
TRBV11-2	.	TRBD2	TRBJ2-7	CASSWTSGGAYEQYF	TGTGCCAGCAGCTGGACTAGCGGGGGGGCCTACGAGCAGTACTTC
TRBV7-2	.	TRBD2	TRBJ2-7	CASSLGFSGAYEQYF	TGTGCCAGCAGCTTGGGGTTTAGCGGGGCCTACGAGCAGTACTTC
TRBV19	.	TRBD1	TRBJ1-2	CASSIPDRADGYTF	TGTGCCAGTAGTATACCGGACAGGGCGGATGGCTACACCTTC
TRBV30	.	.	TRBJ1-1	CAWGLKTGLNTEAFF	TGTGCCTGGGGGCTTAAGACAGGACTGAACACTGAAGCTTTCTTT
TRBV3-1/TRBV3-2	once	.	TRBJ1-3	CASSQGRGNTIYF	TGTGCCAGCAGCCAGGGGCGGGGAAACACCATATATTTT